These T cell receptor beta chains were read from a single sample in a study of control samples from healthy donors and cancer patients. Repertoires were generated with immunoSEQ multiplex PCR, while TCRdb's copy carries only in-frame clones and drops some. Among nearly 200,000 clones, roughly nine tenths were seen once, and the ten largest hold over 1.5%. Sequenced input: blood. The receptors derive from a man under 40 in good health. Each CDR3 is given without its conserved first and last residue.

TRBV7-9	TRBJ1-2	ASSLATDRGGYT
TRBV29-1	TRBJ2-7	SVLPTGGQYEQY
TRBV5-1	TRBJ1-6	ASSPTSGTGLSPLH
TRBV29-1	TRBJ2-1	SGTTGGGEQF
TRBV6-5	TRBJ1-2	ASSNRRSAVYGYT
TRBV27	TRBJ1-3	ASSFPHAQHTIY
TRBV13	TRBJ1-2	ASSWDPGRYT
TRBV10-3	TRBJ2-3	AISGSGADTQY
TRBV2	TRBJ1-2	ASRKDSRLYGYT
TRBV10-3	TRBJ1-6	AICRGDNSPLH
TRBV19	TRBJ1-5	ASSISGNSNQPQH
TRBV7-9	TRBJ2-1	ASSPPFEGAGYNEQF
TRBV27	TRBJ1-4	ATARGDNEKLF
TRBV5-5	TRBJ1-1	ASSFQGASTEAF
TRBV2	TRBJ1-5	ASSDQGGNQPQH
TRBV7-9	TRBJ1-3	ASSLGTPVSGNTIY
TRBV12-3/TRBV12-4	TRBJ2-3	ASSRRLAQY
TRBV6-5	TRBJ2-7	AISPLGGDSYEQY
TRBV7-9	TRBJ2-7	ASSLTSGGSYEQY
TRBV7-2	TRBJ2-7	ASNPTSGGYEQY
TRBV5-6	TRBJ2-7	ASSLQGALSYEQY
TRBV3-1/TRBV3-2	TRBJ1-1	ASSQKGQGLHTEAF